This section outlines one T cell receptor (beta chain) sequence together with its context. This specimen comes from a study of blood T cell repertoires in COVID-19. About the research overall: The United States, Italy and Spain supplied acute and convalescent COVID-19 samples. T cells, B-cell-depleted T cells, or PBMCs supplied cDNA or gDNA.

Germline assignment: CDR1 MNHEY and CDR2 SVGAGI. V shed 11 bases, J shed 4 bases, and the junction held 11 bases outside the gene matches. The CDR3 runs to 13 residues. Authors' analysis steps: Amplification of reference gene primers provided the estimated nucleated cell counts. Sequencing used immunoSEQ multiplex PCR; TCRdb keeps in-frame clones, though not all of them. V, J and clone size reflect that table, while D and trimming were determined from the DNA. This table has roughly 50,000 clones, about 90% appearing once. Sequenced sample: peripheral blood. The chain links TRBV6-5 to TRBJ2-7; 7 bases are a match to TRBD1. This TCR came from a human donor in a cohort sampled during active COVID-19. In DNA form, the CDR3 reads TGTGCCGTAAAGGGGGCTCTGGGTTACGAGCAGTACTTC. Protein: CAVKGALGYEQYF.